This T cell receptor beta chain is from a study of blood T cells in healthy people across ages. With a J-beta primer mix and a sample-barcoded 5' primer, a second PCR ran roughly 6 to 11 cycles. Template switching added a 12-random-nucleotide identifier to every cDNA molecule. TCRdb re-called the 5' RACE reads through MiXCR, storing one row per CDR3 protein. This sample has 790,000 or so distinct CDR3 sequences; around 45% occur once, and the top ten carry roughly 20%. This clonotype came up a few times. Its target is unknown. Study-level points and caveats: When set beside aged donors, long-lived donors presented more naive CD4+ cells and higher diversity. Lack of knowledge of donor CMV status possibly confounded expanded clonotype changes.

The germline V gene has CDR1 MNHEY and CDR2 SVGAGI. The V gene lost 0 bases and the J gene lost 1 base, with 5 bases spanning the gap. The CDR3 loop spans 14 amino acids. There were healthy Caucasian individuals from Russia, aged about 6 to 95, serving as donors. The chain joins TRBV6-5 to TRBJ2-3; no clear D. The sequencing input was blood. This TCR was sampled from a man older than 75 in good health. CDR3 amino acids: CASSYSDGTDTQYF. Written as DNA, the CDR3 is TGTGCCAGCAGTTACTCGGATGGCACAGATACGCAGTATTTT.